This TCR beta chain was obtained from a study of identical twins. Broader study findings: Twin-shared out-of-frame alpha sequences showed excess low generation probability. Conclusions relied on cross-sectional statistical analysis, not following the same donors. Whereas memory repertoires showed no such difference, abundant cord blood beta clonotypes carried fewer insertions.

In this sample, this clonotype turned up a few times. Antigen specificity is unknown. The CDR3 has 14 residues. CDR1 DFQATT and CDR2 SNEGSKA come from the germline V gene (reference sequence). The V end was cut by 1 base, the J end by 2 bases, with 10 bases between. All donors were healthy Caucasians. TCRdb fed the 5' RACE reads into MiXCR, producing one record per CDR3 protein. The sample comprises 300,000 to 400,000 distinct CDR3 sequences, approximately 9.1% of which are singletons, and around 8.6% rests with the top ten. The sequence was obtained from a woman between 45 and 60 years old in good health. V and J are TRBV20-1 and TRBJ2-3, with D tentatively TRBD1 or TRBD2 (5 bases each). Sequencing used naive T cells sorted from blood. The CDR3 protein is CSARVTGTTDTQYF. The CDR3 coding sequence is TGCAGTGCTAGAGTGACGGGGACCACAGATACGCAGTATTTT.